One and the same sample provided the 29 T cell receptor beta chains below, sequenced in a study of identical twins. TCRdb redid the calling of the 5' RACE reads with MiXCR, one entry per CDR3 protein. Of roughly 250,000 distinct CDR3 sequences detected, around 7.6% appear once; the ten largest clones hold over 5%. The data also belong to a second study, concerning yellow fever vaccine responses in identical twins.

The material sequenced was CD8+ T cells sorted from blood. All receptors come from a woman aged 18-29 years in good health.

The chain recombines TRBV29-1 with TRBJ2-1; TRBD1 matches 9 bases. Germline V lookup: CDR1 SQVTM, CDR2 ANQGSEA. The CDR3 totals 16 residues. J lost 4 bases, V lost 3 bases, and 10 bases had no gene match. The CDR3 coding sequence is TGCAGCGTTGACGAGACAGGGGGATTAACATACAATGAGCAGTTCTTC. Residues: CSVDETGGLTYNEQFF.

Only a few counts were recorded for this clonotype. CDR3 loop: CASSELYRYGVDTQYF. The CDR3 DNA follows: TGCGCCAGCAGTGAACTATATCGCTACGGTGTGGATACGCAGTATTTT. The rearrangement uses TRBV10-2 and TRBJ2-3; D remains unclear. Trimming cost V 3 bases and J 6 bases, with 19 bases left between them. This CDR3 region has 16 residues. Germline V CDR1 and CDR2: WSHSY, SAAADI.

The chain uses TRBV5-1 and TRBJ2-3; 9 bases align to TRBD2. CDR3 length: 17 amino acids. Germline-derived CDR1 and CDR2 are SGHRS and YFSETQ. The junction had 8 bases not matched to a gene; V was cut back by 0 bases and J by 3 bases. CDR3 protein: CASSLAVAGVGTDTQYF. CDR3 in DNA: TGCGCCAGCAGCTTGGCGGTAGCGGGAGTCGGGACAGATACGCAGTATTTT.

This rearrangement joins TRBV20-1 to TRBJ2-7; TRBD2 matches at 12 bases. J was trimmed by 3 bases and V by 3 bases; bases with no gene match: 12. CDR3 length equals 17 residues. Germline CDR1 is DFQATT and CDR2 is SNEGSKA (reference sequence). The CDR3 reads CSASGQRTSGTVYEQYF. The CDR3 DNA is TGCAGTGCTAGTGGACAGAGGACTAGCGGGACCGTCTACGAGCAGTACTTC.

This clonotype was seen many times. This chain links TRBV11-2 with TRBJ2-3; 7 nucleotides match TRBD2. CDR1 and CDR2 (germline): SGHAT, FQNNGV. Trimming removed 5 bases from V and 2 bases from J; junction bases left unmatched: 10. This CDR3 comprises 16 residues. CDR3 protein: CASSRVGGRYTDTQYF. CDR3 sequence (DNA): TGTGCCAGCAGCAGGGTGGGGGGGAGGTACACAGATACGCAGTATTTT.

This clonotype has a count of ten or more. The gene calls are TRBV29-1 and TRBJ2-7; 13 nucleotides agree with TRBD2. V lost 4 bases to trimming and J lost 1 base; unmatched junction nucleotides: 7. This CDR3 contains 16 residues. CDR1 SQVTM and CDR2 ANQGSEA come from the germline V gene. Here the CDR3 reads CSVVPLAGGGSYEQYF. For the CDR3, the DNA is TGCAGCGTTGTCCCACTAGCGGGAGGGGGGTCCTACGAGCAGTACTTC.

This clonotype was observed a few times. The chain has TRBV29-1 and TRBJ1-1, with 10 bases that match TRBD1. The CDR3 covers 15 residues. V trimming: 1 base; J trimming: 2 bases; junction bases outside the gene matches: 4. The germline CDR1 and CDR2 sequences are SQVTM and ANQGSEA. Written as DNA, the CDR3 is TGCAGCGTTGAAGGCTGGGACAGGGGAAACACTGAAGCTTTCTTT. It specifies CSVEGWDRGNTEAFF.

In this sample, this clonotype turned up a few times. The rearrangement joins TRBV12-3 or TRBV12-4 to TRBJ2-2, with D perhaps assigned TRBD1 or TRBD2 (5 bases each). Trimming shortened V by 7 bases and J by 1 base, and 16 bases separated the two germline ends. CDR3 length equals 16 residues. The CDR3 loop is CASTLTGTLNTGELFF. The DNA for the CDR3 is TGTGCCAGCACCTTGACCGGGACGCTGAACACCGGGGAGCTGTTTTTT.

The CDR3 here is CSARDLGVAYEQYV. For the CDR3, the DNA is TGCAGTGCTAGAGATCTTGGCGTGGCCTACGAGCAGTACGTC. This chain connects TRBV20-1 to TRBJ2-7; D gene ambiguous. The CDR3 has 14 residues. CDR1 and CDR2 from the germline V gene are DFQATT and SNEGSKA (reference sequence). V lost 0 bases and J 2 bases, leaving 11 bases between the germline ends.

This clonotype was seen a handful of times. This chain uses TRBV6-4 with TRBJ2-1; D gene uncertain. Germline CDR1 is MRHNA and CDR2 is SNTAGT. The CDR3 contains 13 residues. V was cut by 2 bases and J by 5 bases, with 7 bases left in between. As DNA, the CDR3 is TGTGCCAGCAGTGACCGAGATAACAATGAGCAGTTCTTC. This encodes CASSDRDNNEQFF.

The DNA for the CDR3 is TGCGCCAGCAGTGACCGCGGACAGGCCTACGAGCAGTACGTC. Its translation is CASSDRGQAYEQYV. The chain uses TRBV10-2 and TRBJ2-7; 7 nucleotides align to TRBD1. Germline V gene lookup returns CDR1 WSHSY and CDR2 SAAADI. With 3 bases clipped from V and 2 bases from J, the junction kept 4 bases outside the gene matches. The CDR3 totals 14 residues.

The table lists this clonotype with many counts. The chain combines TRBV27 with TRBJ1-4, with a tentative D call TRBD1 (6 bases). The CDR3 is 13 amino acids. Per germline, CDR1 MNHEY and CDR2 SMNVEV (reference sequence). V was clipped by 5 bases and J by 12 bases, with 16 bases between them. The CDR3 coding sequence is TGTGCCAGCAGTCTTGGACAGCACGCCGAACTGTTTTTT. Amino acid sequence: CASSLGQHAELFF.

The chain has TRBV9 and TRBJ2-2, with a tentative D call TRBD2 (6 bases). The CDR3 contains 16 residues. Trimming left V 4 bases short and J 1 base short, with 14 bases between. CDR1 is SGDLS, CDR2 YYNGEE, per germline. The CDR3 spells CASSPSERVNTGELFF. The CDR3 coding sequence is TGTGCCAGCAGCCCTTCGGAGCGGGTGAACACCGGGGAGCTGTTTTTT.

This clonotype was seen many times. V is TRBV29-1 and J is TRBJ2-1; 7 nucleotides match TRBD1. The V gene's germline CDR1 is SQVTM and CDR2 ANQGSEA. The CDR3 spans 14 residues. Trimming took 4 bases from V and 5 from J; bases not matched to a gene: 8. The CDR3: CSVGGGQGDNEQFF. The CDR3, as DNA: TGCAGCGTTGGAGGGGGCCAGGGCGACAATGAGCAGTTCTTC.

V is TRBV4-1 and J is TRBJ2-1; 7 bases align to TRBD2. CDR3 length equals 17 residues. J was trimmed by 7 bases and V by 3 bases; bases with no gene match: 15. The germline V gene has CDR1 MGHRA and CDR2 YSYEKL. CDR3 coding DNA: TGCGCCAGCAGCCAGGGCCTCGGGGCGGGGGTCTGGAATGAGCAGTTCTTC. This sequence encodes CASSQGLGAGVWNEQFF.

The chain employs TRBV3-1 and TRBJ2-3; 8 bases fit TRBD2. The CDR3 extends over 17 amino acids. The germline V gene has CDR1 LGHDT and CDR2 YNNKEL (reference sequence). Trimming removed 1 base from V and 2 bases from J; junction bases left unmatched: 8. CDR3 DNA: TGTGCCAGCAGCCAAGGGGTTAGCGGGGTGAACACAGATACGCAGTATTTT. Residues: CASSQGVSGVNTDTQYF.

This clonotype came up a few times. The chain carries TRBV20-1 and TRBJ2-1; possible D gene TRBD2, 5 bases. Trimming left V 3 bases short and J 3 bases short, with 12 bases between. The CDR3 totals 14 residues. The germline V gene has CDR1 DFQATT and CDR2 SNEGSKA (reference sequence). CDR3 protein: CSASRLAGYNEQFF. The CDR3 bases are TGCAGTGCTAGCCGTCTAGCAGGCTACAATGAGCAGTTCTTC.

Only a few counts were recorded for this clonotype. V usage is TRBV20-1 and J usage is TRBJ2-5; 9 positions match TRBD2. From germline, CDR1 is DFQATT and CDR2 SNEGSKA (reference sequence). The CDR3 is 17 residues long. CDR3 in amino acids: CCARDQRGVLLLETQYF. CDR3 nucleotides: TGCTGCGCTAGAGATCAGCGGGGGGTACTCCTGTTGGAGACCCAGTACTTC.

The CDR3 DNA follows: TGTGCCAGCAGCTTAGCTCGGGTCCGGCTAGCGGGCCGGAACACCGGGGAGCTGTTTTTT. As protein: CASSLARVRLAGRNTGELFF. V is TRBV7-2 and J is TRBJ2-2, with 8 bases lining up with TRBD2. Unmatched junction bases numbered 13, after V lost 0 bases and J lost 1 base. This CDR3 contains 20 residues. Looked up from germline, CDR1 is SGHTA and CDR2 is FQGNSA.

This clonotype was seen only a few times. J is TRBJ2-3 and V is TRBV24-1, with TRBD2 identical over 10 bases. Losses at the gene ends were 4 bases for V and 6 bases for J; bases not matched to a gene: 3. The CDR3 is 14 amino acids. CDR1 KGHDR and CDR2 SFDVKD come from the germline V gene. CDR3 sequence (DNA): TGTGCCACCAGTGAAGCGGGAGGGCCGGATACGCAGTATTTT. It specifies CATSEAGGPDTQYF.

This clonotype was counted between two and nine times. The rearrangement uses TRBV5-1 and TRBJ2-7, with 7 bases identical to TRBD1. CDR1 SGHRS and CDR2 YFSETQ come from the germline V gene. J gave up 1 base and V 3 bases, and 4 bases lay outside the gene matches. This CDR3 is built from 14 residues. CDR3 in amino acids: CASSSGTASYEQYF. CDR3 sequence (DNA): TGCGCCAGCAGCTCCGGGACAGCTTCCTACGAGCAGTACTTC. Complete variable domain (other parts from reference TRBV5-1 and TRBJ2-7): KAGVTQTPRYLIKTRGQQVTLSCSPISGHRSVSWYQQTPGQGLQFLFEYFSETQRNKGNFPGRFSGRQFSNSRSEMNVSTLELGDSALYLCASSSGTASYEQYFGPGTRLTVT.

Ten or more counts support this clonotype. J is TRBJ2-7 and V is TRBV4-1; D gene ambiguous. Trimming pared 0 bases from V and 0 bases from J, leaving 9 bases between. Looked up from germline, CDR1 is MGHRA and CDR2 is YSYEKL. This CDR3 has 15 amino acids. The CDR3 is CASSQDNSLSYEQYF. For the CDR3, the DNA is TGCGCCAGCAGCCAAGATAACAGCCTCTCCTACGAGCAGTACTTC.

This clonotype was seen ten or more times. V usage is TRBV15 and J usage is TRBJ2-7; no reliable D call. The germline V gene has CDR1 LNHNV and CDR2 YYDKDF (reference sequence). This CDR3 is built from 14 residues. Trimming pared 2 bases from V and 6 bases from J, leaving 14 bases between. The CDR3 loop is CATSRSENAREQYV. CDR3 nucleotide sequence: TGTGCCACCAGCAGATCAGAGAATGCTCGCGAGCAGTACGTC.

This clonotype came up many times. This rearrangement joins TRBV7-8 to TRBJ2-1; a possible D gene is TRBD1 (5 bases). This CDR3 has 13 amino acids. Per the germline V gene, CDR1 is SGHVS and CDR2 is FQNEAQ. V dropped 6 bases and J dropped 4 bases, with 10 bases sitting between them. CDR3 amino acids: CASSSDNYNEQFF. CDR3 nucleotide sequence: TGTGCCAGCAGTTCGGACAATTACAATGAGCAGTTCTTC.

This clonotype was picked up many times. The chain links TRBV24-1 to TRBJ2-2; tentatively, D is TRBD1 (5 bases). This CDR3 spans 15 amino acids. Per the germline V gene, CDR1 is KGHDR and CDR2 is SFDVKD. Trimming removed 3 bases from V and 3 bases from J, with 10 bases in between. CDR3 amino acids: CATSDRARDTGELFF. In DNA form, the CDR3 reads TGTGCCACCAGTGATCGTGCCAGGGACACCGGGGAGCTGTTTTTT.

At least ten counts were recorded for this clonotype. The rearrangement uses TRBV4-1 and TRBJ2-2; the match to TRBD2 covers 7 bases. Unmatched junction bases numbered 5, after V lost 4 bases and J lost 0 bases. Germline V gene sequence: CDR1 MGHRA, CDR2 YSYEKL. This CDR3 is 16 amino acids long. The CDR3, as DNA: TGCGCCAGCAGCCGCCTTGGGGGGGCGAACACCGGGGAGCTGTTTTTT. It yields the protein CASSRLGGANTGELFF.

This clonotype was counted ten times or more. The genes are TRBV29-1 and TRBJ2-1; 8 bases match TRBD2. This CDR3 comprises 13 residues. CDR1 and CDR2 (germline): SQVTM, ANQGSEA. V shed 7 bases, J shed 5 bases, and the junction held 7 bases outside the gene matches. The CDR3 region is CSAPGGKDNEQFF. DNA of the CDR3: TGCAGCGCCCCGGGGGGGAAAGACAATGAGCAGTTCTTC.

The chain is built from TRBV27 and TRBJ2-1; D remains unclear. CDR1 is MNHEY, CDR2 SMNVEV, per germline (reference sequence). Trimming shortened V by 6 bases and J by 2 bases, and 8 bases separated the two germline ends. The length of the CDR3 is 13 residues. CDR3 region: CASRMDPYNEQFF. In DNA, the CDR3 is TGTGCCAGCAGGATGGATCCCTACAATGAGCAGTTCTTC.

In its sample, this clonotype was seen many times. The junction and the germline gene differ at one end; a read error may be behind it. The V call is TRBV28, the J call TRBJ2-5; D is perhaps TRBD2 (6 bases). This CDR3 is 13 amino acids long. Germline CDR1 is MDHEN and CDR2 is SYDVKM. This chain's CDR3 is CATQDGGQGTQYF. CDR3 in DNA: TGTGCCACTCAAGACGGGGGTCAAGGGACCCAGTACTTC.